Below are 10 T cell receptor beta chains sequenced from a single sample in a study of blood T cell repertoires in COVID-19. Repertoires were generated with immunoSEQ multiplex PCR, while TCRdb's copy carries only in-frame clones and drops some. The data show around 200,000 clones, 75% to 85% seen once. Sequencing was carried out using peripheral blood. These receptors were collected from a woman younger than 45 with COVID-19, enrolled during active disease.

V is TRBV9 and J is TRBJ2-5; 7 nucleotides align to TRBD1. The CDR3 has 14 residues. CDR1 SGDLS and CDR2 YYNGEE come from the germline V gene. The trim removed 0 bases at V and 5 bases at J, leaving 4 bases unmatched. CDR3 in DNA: TGTGCCAGCAGCGTAGAATTGGACAGGGAGACCCAGTACTTC. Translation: CASSVELDRETQYF.

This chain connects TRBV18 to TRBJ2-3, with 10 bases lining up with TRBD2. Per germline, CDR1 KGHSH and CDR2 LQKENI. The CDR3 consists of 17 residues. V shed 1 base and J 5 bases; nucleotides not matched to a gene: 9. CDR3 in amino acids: CASSPRLAGVGVDTQYF. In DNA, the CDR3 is TGTGCCAGCTCACCACGCCTAGCGGGAGTGGGAGTAGATACGCAGTATTTT.

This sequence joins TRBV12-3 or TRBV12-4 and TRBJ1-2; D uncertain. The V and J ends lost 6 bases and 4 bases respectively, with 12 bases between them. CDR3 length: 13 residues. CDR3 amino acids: CASSLLEGYGYTF. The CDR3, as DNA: TGTGCCAGCAGCCTCCTCGAGGGCTATGGCTACACCTTC.

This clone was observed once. The CDR3: CASSLALAGLNEQFF. DNA for the CDR3: TGTGCCAGCAGCTTAGCCCTAGCGGGGTTAAATGAGCAGTTCTTC. This chain joins TRBV7-8 and TRBJ2-1, with 9 positions matching TRBD2. This CDR3 has 15 residues. Looked up from germline, CDR1 is SGHVS and CDR2 is FQNEAQ. The ends lost 0 bases at V and 7 bases at J; junction bases unmatched: 4.

The CDR3 protein is CASSPEGAILTGANVLTF. The CDR3 DNA sequence: TGTGCCAGCTCACCCGAGGGGGCTATTCTTACTGGGGCCAACGTCCTGACTTTC. V and J are TRBV18 and TRBJ2-6; 7 bases fit TRBD1. The CDR3 covers 18 residues. Germline V gene sequence: CDR1 KGHSH, CDR2 LQKENI. The trim removed 3 bases at V and 2 bases at J, leaving 10 bases unmatched. The full variable domain, in which reference TRBV18 and TRBJ2-6 provide the parts outside the CDR3, is NAGVMQNPRHLVRRRGQEARLRCSPMKGHSHVYWYRQLPEEGLKFMVYLQKENIIDESGMPKERFSAEFPKEGPSILRIQQVVRGDSAAYFCASSPEGAILTGANVLTFGAGSRLTVL.

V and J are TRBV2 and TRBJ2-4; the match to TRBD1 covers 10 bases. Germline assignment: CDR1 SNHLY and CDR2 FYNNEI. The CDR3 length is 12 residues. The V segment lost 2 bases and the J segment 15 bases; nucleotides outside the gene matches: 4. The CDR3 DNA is TGTGCCAGCAGTGAATCGCGGACAGGGGGGTACTTC. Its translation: CASSESRTGGYF. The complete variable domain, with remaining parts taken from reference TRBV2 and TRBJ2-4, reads EPEVTQTPSHQVTQMGQEVILRCVPISNHLYFYWYRQILGQKVEFLVSFYNNEISEKSEIFDDQFSVERPDGSNFTLKIRSTKLEDSAMYFCASSESRTGGYFGAGTRLSVL.

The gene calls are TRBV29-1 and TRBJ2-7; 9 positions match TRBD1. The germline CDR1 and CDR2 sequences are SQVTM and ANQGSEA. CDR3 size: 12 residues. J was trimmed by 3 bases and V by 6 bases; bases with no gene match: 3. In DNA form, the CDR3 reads TGCAGCGTGGGGGGACAGGGCTACGAGCAGTACTTC. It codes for CSVGGQGYEQYF.

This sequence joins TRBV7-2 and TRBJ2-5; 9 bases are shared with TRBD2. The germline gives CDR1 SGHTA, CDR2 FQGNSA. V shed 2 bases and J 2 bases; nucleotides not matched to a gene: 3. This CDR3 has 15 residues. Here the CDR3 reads CASSLHSGGQETQYF. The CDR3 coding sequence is TGTGCCAGCAGCTTACATAGCGGGGGACAAGAGACCCAGTACTTC.

CDR3 in DNA: TGTGCCAGCAGCCTGGGACAGGAGTACTATGGCTACACCTTC. Translation gives CASSLGQEYYGYTF. V gene TRBV5-4 combines with J gene TRBJ1-2; TRBD1 matches at 8 bases. J was trimmed by 3 bases and V by 4 bases; bases with no gene match: 5. Germline CDR1 and CDR2: SGHNT and YYREEE (reference sequence). There are 14 residues in the CDR3. The full variable domain, with the rest looked up from reference TRBV5-4 and TRBJ1-2, is ETGVTQSPTHLIKTRGQQVTLRCSSQSGHNTVSWYQQALGQGPQFIFQYYREEENGRGNFPPRFSGLQFPNYSSELNVNALELDDSALYLCASSLGQEYYGYTFGSGTRLTVV.

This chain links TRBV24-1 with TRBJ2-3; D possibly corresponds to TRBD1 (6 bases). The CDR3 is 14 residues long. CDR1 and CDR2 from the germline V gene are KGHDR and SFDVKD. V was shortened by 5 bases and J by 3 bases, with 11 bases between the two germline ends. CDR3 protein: CATSVQGETDTQYF. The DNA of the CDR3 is TGTGCCACCAGTGTACAGGGCGAAACAGATACGCAGTATTTT.